Presented here are 2 T cell receptor beta chains from one specimen sequenced in a study of T cells in Graves' hyperthyroidism and ophthalmopathy. RNA transcripts were the template for amplifying TCR beta CDR3 regions. Initially, a first-round RT-PCR of the TCR CDR3 employed the HTBI primer set. TCRdb passed the multiplex PCR reads through MiXCR, listing each CDR3 protein once. Seen here are about 420,000 distinct CDR3 sequences, roughly 14% observed once, and the top ten hold around 7.3%. The sample comprised blood. The source is a woman aged 18-29 years with Graves' hyperthyroidism.

Many counts were recorded for this clonotype. V is TRBV6-1 and J is TRBJ2-1; D not certain. V was clipped by 10 bases and J by 6 bases, with 16 bases between them. Germline CDR1 reads MNHNS; CDR2 reads SASEGT. The CDR3 covers 13 residues. CDR3 sequence (DNA): TGTGCCACCACGCCAGCAGGAGTCAATGAGCAGTTCTTC. Encoded protein: CATTPAGVNEQFF.

The V call is TRBV20-1, the J call TRBJ2-3; TRBD2 matches at 7 bases. V was clipped by 5 bases and J by 1 base; unmatched bases: 9. The V gene's germline CDR1 is DFQATT and CDR2 SNEGSKA (reference sequence). CDR3 size: 15 residues. Here the CDR3 reads CSAYPSREGTDTQYF. In DNA form, the CDR3 reads TGCAGTGCTTATCCGTCCCGGGAGGGCACAGATACGCAGTATTTT.